The rows below give T cell receptor beta chains drawn from one sample of a study of human T cells and chemical hapten exposure. TCRdb reprocessed the RACE reads with MiXCR, giving one entry per CDR3 protein. The sample yields 330,000 or so distinct CDR3 sequences, about 6% seen once. Sequencing used whole blood, obtained in connection with sensitization to the hapten diphenylcyclopropenone (DPC). These receptors came from a woman aged 18 to 35 with alopecia areata. Some clones in this sample may be carry-over from other donors' samples. The CDR3 runs from the conserved cysteine through the conserved F or W. Each record gives: D gene, J gene, V gene, CDR3 protein. A D gene is named only where the DNA matches it firmly.

- | TRBJ2-3 | TRBV7-2 | CASSRPGTSYTDTQYF
- | TRBJ2-3 | TRBV5-1 | CASSWIMGTDTQYF
- | TRBJ2-5 | TRBV21-1 | CASSRRDTLQETQYF
TRBD2 | TRBJ2-1 | TRBV7-2 | CASSSRLAGDSYNEQFF
- | TRBJ2-1 | TRBV24-1 | CATSVGEEQFF
- | TRBJ2-3 | TRBV28 | CASSFLGGTDTQYF
- | TRBJ2-6 | TRBV6-2/TRBV6-3 | CASSYPASGANVLTF
TRBD1 | TRBJ1-4 | TRBV28 | CASSLNRGLNEKLFF
- | TRBJ1-6 | TRBV12-3/TRBV12-4 | CASSVATYNSPLHF
TRBD2 | TRBJ2-5 | TRBV6-5 | CASSYSKTSGYKETQYF
- | TRBJ1-3 | TRBV7-9 | CASSYGNTIYF
TRBD2 | TRBJ2-3 | TRBV7-9 | CASSIAGVSTDTQYF
TRBD1 | TRBJ1-5 | TRBV7-3 | CASSQTGQGNQPQHF
- | TRBJ2-6 | TRBV10-3 | CAISLTPGAYSGANVLTF
- | TRBJ1-5 | TRBV12-3/TRBV12-4 | CASSWTIAQPQHF
TRBD1 | TRBJ2-2 | TRBV7-8 | CASSLGTEYTGELFF
- | TRBJ2-5 | TRBV5-1 | CASNAVQGQETQYF
- | TRBJ1-3 | TRBV3-1 | CASSDTFTSGNTIYF
- | TRBJ1-2 | TRBV12-3/TRBV12-4 | CASRPREGIYGYTF
- | TRBJ1-6 | TRBV24-1 | CATSDGTRNSPLHF
- | TRBJ2-1 | TRBV4-3 | CASSPSGDGEQFF
- | TRBJ2-7 | TRBV27 | CASSPGGDVGGQYF
- | TRBJ1-5 | TRBV6-1 | CASNDPGHNQPQHF
TRBD1 | TRBJ2-3 | TRBV29-1 | CSVFQGASDTQYF
- | TRBJ2-7 | TRBV15 | CATSRAYLGAYEQYF
- | TRBJ2-1 | TRBV28 | CASSFEGKGAYNEQFF
- | TRBJ2-3 | TRBV5-5 | CASSLLTVVGTDTQYF
- | TRBJ2-1 | TRBV3-1 | CASSPPGASYNEQFF
- | TRBJ1-1 | TRBV6-2/TRBV6-3 | CASRRTVTEAFF
- | TRBJ2-7 | TRBV2 | CASSERQLSSYEQYF
- | TRBJ1-6 | TRBV12-3/TRBV12-4 | CASRYNVSPLHF
TRBD1 | TRBJ1-5 | TRBV6-2/TRBV6-3 | CASSDSTGALRPQHF
- | TRBJ2-5 | TRBV6-1 | CASSARGSPETQYF
- | TRBJ2-6 | TRBV6-1 | CASRDGFSGANVLTF
TRBD1 | TRBJ1-6 | TRBV20-1 | CSANRDRINSPLHF
TRBD2 | TRBJ2-2 | TRBV6-1 | CASKGLAGTGELFF
- | TRBJ2-6 | TRBV11-1 | CASSSPPDGSSGANVLTF
- | TRBJ2-3 | TRBV7-9 | CASSFYPGQDTDTQYF
TRBD1 | TRBJ1-5 | TRBV18 | CASSSGQGLQPQHF
- | TRBJ1-5 | TRBV18 | CASSPLADSNQPQHF
- | TRBJ1-1 | TRBV28 | CASSLTTGTEAFF
- | TRBJ2-3 | TRBV6-5 | CASSRLGTDTQYF
- | TRBJ1-1 | TRBV6-6 | CASSYSHSTGSEAFF
- | TRBJ1-5 | TRBV25-1 | CASSDSGERGRNQPQHF
- | TRBJ1-2 | TRBV20-1 | CSARGYLGSNYGYTF
TRBD2 | TRBJ2-7 | TRBV5-1 | CASALSGGVNEQYF
TRBD2 | TRBJ2-2 | TRBV29-1 | CSVGLAGNTGELFF
TRBD1 | TRBJ1-2 | TRBV7-2 | CASTRQGNYGYTF
- | TRBJ1-4 | TRBV6-1 | CASILDAANEKLFF